The 11 T cell receptor beta chains in this list originate from one sample, sequenced in a study of shared clonotypes between healthy human individuals. Sequencing was performed with immunoSEQ multiplex PCR; in TCRdb, only in-frame clones are kept and a portion is missing. The data hold about 2 million clones, with 90% to 95% observed a single time. The specimen sequenced was naive CD4+ T cells sorted from blood. Subset described: CD45RA+ positively selected. Receptor source: a man aged 18-30 years in good health.

The chain uses TRBV5-1 and TRBJ1-4, with TRBD1 matching over 9 bases. CDR1 and CDR2 from the germline V gene are SGHRS and YFSETQ. With 4 bases clipped from V and 5 bases from J, the junction kept 6 bases outside the gene matches. The length of the CDR3 is 15 residues. CDR3 DNA: TGCGCCAGCAGCGTACCGGGACAGGGAAATGAAAAACTGTTTTTT. Its protein is CASSVPGQGNEKLFF.

This chain uses TRBV9 with TRBJ2-3; D gene unclear. V was shortened by 2 bases and J by 6 bases, with 10 bases between the two germline ends. Germline CDR1 SGDLS, CDR2 YYNGEE. The CDR3 consists of 13 residues. CDR3 in amino acids: CASSVVLWDTQYF. The CDR3 coding sequence is TGTGCCAGCAGCGTCGTCCTATGGGATACGCAGTATTTT.

The CDR3 region has the DNA TGTGCCAGCAGTTACTCGACCGGGGACCGAGAGACCCAGTACTTC. It codes for CASSYSTGDRETQYF. The rearrangement uses TRBV6-5 and TRBJ2-5, with D tentatively TRBD1 or TRBD2 (5 bases each). CDR1 MNHEY and CDR2 SVGAGI come from the germline V gene. V was trimmed by 0 bases and J by 4 bases, leaving 12 bases between them. This CDR3 has 15 residues.

In nucleotides, the CDR3 is TGTGCCAGCAGCTCCCCACTCACCGGGGAGCTGTTTTTT. It codes for CASSSPLTGELFF. The chain is built from TRBV7-3 and TRBJ2-2; no clear D gene. Trimming removed 4 bases at V and 4 bases at J, with 7 bases between. The CDR3 runs 13 residues. Germline CDR1 SGHTA, CDR2 FQGTGA.

The V gene is TRBV5-8, the J gene TRBJ1-5; D is unresolved. Germline lookup yields CDR1 SGHTS and CDR2 YDEGEE. Between the trimmed V and J ends, which lost 1 base and 10 bases, there was a span of 12 bases. The CDR3 loop spans 13 amino acids. The CDR3 coding sequence is TGTGCCAGCAGCTTGTCTCGGGCTACCCCCCAGCATTTT. As protein: CASSLSRATPQHF.

The chain couples TRBV5-1 to TRBJ1-2, with a weak D call TRBD1 (6 bases). Germline CDR1 and CDR2: SGHRS and YFSETQ. Between the trimmed V and J ends, which lost 5 bases and 0 bases, there was a span of 14 bases. The CDR3 length is 15 residues. The CDR3 DNA sequence: TGCGCCAGCAGGCGCGACAGGAACGCTAACTATGGCTACACCTTC. This gives the protein CASRRDRNANYGYTF.

The rearrangement joins TRBV5-6 to TRBJ1-4; 7 nucleotides align to TRBD1. This CDR3 has 13 amino acids. The J segment lost 7 bases and the V segment lost 8 bases, leaving 8 bases of the junction unmatched. Germline CDR1 reads SGHDT; CDR2 reads YYEEEE. In DNA, the CDR3 is TGTGCCAGTAAAGCCGGGACAGTTGAAAAACTGTTTTTT. It codes for CASKAGTVEKLFF.

The rearrangement links TRBV10-1 to TRBJ2-1; the D is unclear. The V end lost 3 bases, the J end lost 5 bases, and 5 bases lay between the germline ends. Germline V gene sequence: CDR1 WNHNN, CDR2 SYGVQD (reference sequence). The CDR3 has 12 amino acids. CDR3 amino acids: CASSEDNNEQFF. DNA of the CDR3: TGCGCCAGCAGTGAAGACAACAATGAGCAGTTCTTC.

The rearrangement joins TRBV18 to TRBJ1-5; the D is unclear. This CDR3 is 15 amino acids long. The ends were cut back, 6 bases at V and 0 bases at J, with 12 bases in the middle. Germline V gene lookup returns CDR1 KGHSH and CDR2 LQKENI. DNA for the CDR3: TGTGCCAGCTCCCCGGACCGGAGTAGCAATCAGCCCCAGCATTTT. Its translation is CASSPDRSSNQPQHF.

V usage is TRBV7-9 and J usage is TRBJ2-2; D is undetermined. Per the germline V gene, CDR1 is SEHNR and CDR2 is FQNEAQ (reference sequence). V shed 0 bases and J shed 0 bases, with 14 bases lying between them. CDR3 length: 18 amino acids. CDR3 sequence reads: CASSLAFSYSANTGELFF. CDR3 nucleotides: TGTGCCAGCAGCTTAGCGTTCTCGTACTCAGCGAACACCGGGGAGCTGTTTTTT.

V and J are TRBV11-2 and TRBJ2-1; 10 nucleotides line up with TRBD2. CDR1 is SGHAT and CDR2 is FQNNGV in the germline V gene. Trimming cost V 5 bases and J 14 bases; bases outside gene matches: 15. This CDR3 is 15 amino acids long. CDR3 amino acids: CASSPWLASGGPEFF. The CDR3 DNA reads as TGTGCCAGCAGCCCCTGGTTGGCTAGCGGGGGCCCGGAGTTCTTC.